This is a list of T cell receptor beta chains from one sample in a study of shared clonotypes between healthy human individuals. Here immunoSEQ multiplex PCR was the method, and the copy in TCRdb shows in-frame clones only, minus some. Of over 2 million clones listed, 85% to 95% were seen once; the top ten hold approximately 0.4%. Sequenced sample: naive CD4+ T cells from PBMCs. The receptors here all came from a man in his late teens or twenties in good health. Some clones in this sample may be carry-over from other donors' samples. CDR3s include the opening cysteine and the closing phenylalanine or tryptophan. Each record gives: clone size, J gene, D gene, CDR3 length, V gene, CDR3 DNA, CDR3 protein. D genes are given only for firm matches. Clone size is given for some rows only: seen once, a few or many times, or a class if the clone is expanded.

>.|TRBJ2-1|TRBD2|15|TRBV9
TGTGCCAGCAGCGACATGGGCGGGAGCGGGAATGAGCAGTTCTTC
CASSDMGGSGNEQFF
>.|TRBJ2-5|TRBD1|14|TRBV5-6
TGTGCCAGCAGCCCCGACAGGGGGCGGGAGACCCAGTACTTC
CASSPDRGRETQYF
>few|TRBJ1-1|TRBD1|13|TRBV10-2
TGCGCCACCGCGGGACAGTCGAACACTGAAGCTTTCTTT
CATAGQSNTEAFF
>.|TRBJ1-2|TRBD1|15|TRBV6-6
TGTGCCAGCAGTTACTCGGGACAGGGGCGACAAGGCTACACCTTC
CASSYSGQGRQGYTF
>.|TRBJ2-3|TRBD1|15|TRBV9
TGTGCCAGCAGCGTAGAGGGACAGGGAGGAAATACGCAGTATTTT
CASSVEGQGGNTQYF
>.|TRBJ2-1|.|16|TRBV5-1
TGCGCCAGCAGCTTGGGACTTTTGTTAGGTTCGAATGAGCAGTTCTTC
CASSLGLLLGSNEQFF
>.|TRBJ2-5|TRBD1|15|TRBV5-4
TGTGCCAGCAGCTTGGCGGGACAGGGGCGTCAGACCCAGTACTTC
CASSLAGQGRQTQYF
>.|TRBJ2-2|.|11|TRBV29-1
TGCAGCGTTGAGAATCCCGGGGAGCTGTTTTTT
CSVENPGELFF
>once|TRBJ2-1|.|14|TRBV18
TGTGCCAGCTCACCACTGGTTGCAGAGAATGAGCAGTTCTTC
CASSPLVAENEQFF
>.|TRBJ2-1|.|12|TRBV28
TGTGCCAGCAGACAAGACCCCCAGGGGAGGTTCTTC
CASRQDPQGRFF
>.|TRBJ2-6|.|14|TRBV18
TGTGCCAGCTCACCACCTTCCGGGGCCAACGTCCTGACTTTC
CASSPPSGANVLTF
>.|TRBJ2-7|.|13|TRBV11-2
TGTGCCAGCAGCGCTTCGTCACCAGTGGGGCAGTACTTC
CASSASSPVGQYF
>once|TRBJ1-1|.|15|TRBV10-3
TGTGCCATCAGTGACCCCCGAGTCGGCAACACTGAAGCTTTCTTT
CAISDPRVGNTEAFF
>.|TRBJ2-7|.|13|TRBV7-2
TGTGCCAGCAGCTTCGGTCGGCTTAACGAGCAGTACTTC
CASSFGRLNEQYF
>few|TRBJ2-2|.|15|TRBV7-6
TGTGCCAGCAGCTTATTCGGCAGGAACACCGGGGAGCTGTTTTTT
CASSLFGRNTGELFF
>.|TRBJ2-3|TRBD1|15|TRBV10-3
TGTGCCATCAGTGAGTCGACAGGGGCCGGAGATACGCAGTATTTT
CAISESTGAGDTQYF
>.|TRBJ2-3|TRBD1|15|TRBV28
TGTGCCAGCAGTTTACGAGGGGGCAGGTCAGATACGCAGTATTTT
CASSLRGGRSDTQYF
>once|TRBJ2-6|.|15|TRBV28
TGTGCCAGCAGCCCTACGGGCTCTGGGGCCAACGTCCTGACTTTC
CASSPTGSGANVLTF
>.|TRBJ2-1|TRBD2|14|TRBV28
TGTGCCAGCAGTTTACTAGCGGGAGCCAATGAGCAGTTCTTC
CASSLLAGANEQFF
>.|TRBJ2-5|.|20|TRBV7-6
TGTGCCAGCAGCTTAATGACAGGTGGGGTCCCACGTTCCCGACAAGAGACCCAGTACTTC
CASSLMTGGVPRSRQETQYF
>.|TRBJ1-1|.|15|TRBV6-5
TGTGCCAGCGGCCCCTTGGGCCGGGGGAGTGAGGAAGCTTTCTTT
CASGPLGRGSEEAFF
>.|TRBJ2-3|.|16|TRBV9
TGTGCCAGCAGCGACCCGTCTAGCGCCAGCACAGATACGCAGTATTTT
CASSDPSSASTDTQYF
>.|TRBJ2-7|.|15|TRBV5-1
TGCGCCAGCAGCTTGGCGTCCGGGGTTACCTACGAGCAGTACTTC
CASSLASGVTYEQYF
>.|TRBJ2-7|TRBD2|14|TRBV5-6
TGTGCCAGCACCCGGGGACTAGCGGGCTACGAGCAGTACTTC
CASTRGLAGYEQYF
>.|TRBJ2-5|TRBD1|16|TRBV9
TGTGCCAGCAGCGTAGGTCAGGGGACAGGGGGAGAGACCCAGTACTTC
CASSVGQGTGGETQYF
>.|TRBJ1-1|TRBD1|13|TRBV6-5
TGTGCCAGCGCACAGGGGCTTAACACTGAAGCTTTCTTT
CASAQGLNTEAFF
>.|TRBJ1-5|.|14|TRBV10-3
TGTGCCATCAGTCCCGGGGATAGCAATCAGCCCCAGCATTTT
CAISPGDSNQPQHF
>once|TRBJ2-1|TRBD2|15|TRBV10-2
TGCGCCAGCAGCCCTGGTGTAGCGGGAGGGTTTGAGCAGTTCTTC
CASSPGVAGGFEQFF
>.|TRBJ2-1|TRBD2|16|TRBV5-1
TGCGCCAGCAGCGCCCCGGGACTAGCGGGAGTCGGTGAGCAGTTCTTC
CASSAPGLAGVGEQFF
>.|TRBJ2-3|TRBD2|14|TRBV5-8
TGTGCCAGCAGCTTGGGGGGGAGGGCAGATACGCAGTATTTT
CASSLGGRADTQYF
>once|TRBJ1-2|.|14|TRBV6-1
TGTGCCAGCAGCGGAACCCGAACCCAGACTGGCTACACCTTC
CASSGTRTQTGYTF
>.|TRBJ2-3|TRBD2|18|TRBV5-1
TGCGCCAGCAGCTCAGGACTAGCGGGGACTTCTAGCACAGATACGCAGTATTTT
CASSSGLAGTSSTDTQYF
>.|TRBJ2-1|.|13|TRBV2
TGTGCCAGCAGTGGAGGAGGTTACAATGAGCAGTTCTTC
CASSGGGYNEQFF
>few|TRBJ1-4|TRBD1|15|TRBV5-1
TGCGCCAGCACCCTGTTCGGGACAGGCGGGGAAAAACTGTTTTTT
CASTLFGTGGEKLFF
>.|TRBJ2-1|TRBD1|13|TRBV2
TGTGCCAGCAGTTCGAGCCCCGGGACAGCTAGGTTCTTC
CASSSSPGTARFF
>.|TRBJ2-5|.|14|TRBV27
TGTGCCAGCAGTACCGCAGGGATTCGGGAGACCCAGTACTTC
CASSTAGIRETQYF
>.|TRBJ2-7|.|15|TRBV6-6
TGTGCCAGCAGTTACAGGCAGTGGAGCTCCTACGAGCAGTACTTC
CASSYRQWSSYEQYF
>.|TRBJ1-4|.|15|TRBV5-4
TGTGCCAGCAGCTTGAACGGCAGGGAGGATGAAAAACTGTTTTTT
CASSLNGREDEKLFF
>.|TRBJ1-3|.|18|TRBV5-8
TGTGCCAGCACCCCGCCGGTGGACAGATACCTTTCTGGAAACACCATATATTTT
CASTPPVDRYLSGNTIYF
>once|TRBJ1-6|.|16|TRBV5-6
TGTGCCAGCAGCCCATACTCCGGGACATTGTATTCACCCCTCCACTTT
CASSPYSGTLYSPLHF
>once|TRBJ2-5|.|13|TRBV27
TGTGCCAGCAGTTTATCAGGGGTAGAGACCCAGTACTTC
CASSLSGVETQYF
>.|TRBJ1-2|.|12|TRBV7-2
TGTGCCAGCAGCTTATCGGGTTATGGCTACACCTTC
CASSLSGYGYTF
>.|TRBJ2-1|.|12|TRBV5-1
TGCGCCAGCAGTTTGCAAGACAATGAGCAGTTCTTC
CASSLQDNEQFF
>.|TRBJ2-5|TRBD2|14|TRBV5-4
TGTGCCAGCAGCTACAGCGGGAGAAGGGAGACCCAGTACTTC
CASSYSGRRETQYF
>.|TRBJ2-1|TRBD2|18|TRBV4-3
TGCGCCAGCAGCCAAGATCCACCTACTAGCGGGAGGGCCAATGAGCAGTTCTTC
CASSQDPPTSGRANEQFF
>.|TRBJ2-7|TRBD1|14|TRBV11-3
TGTGCCAGCAGCTCCCAGGACAGGGCCTACGAGCAGTACTTC
CASSSQDRAYEQYF
>few|TRBJ1-1|.|10|TRBV20-1
TGCAGTGCTAGTCGGTCTGAAGCTTTCTTT
CSASRSEAFF
>.|TRBJ2-1|TRBD2|14|TRBV25-1
TGTGCCAGCAGTGATTTGCGGGGGTACAATGAGCAGTTCTTC
CASSDLRGYNEQFF
>.|TRBJ1-2|.|14|TRBV27
TGTGCCAGCAGAATCACAAGGGGTAGCTATGGCTACACCTTC
CASRITRGSYGYTF